These T cell receptor beta chains were read from a single sample in a study of regulatory T cells in long-lasting Graves disease. TCRdb recomputed calls from the multiplex PCR reads with MiXCR, one row per CDR3 protein. The sample includes roughly 440,000 distinct CDR3 sequences, 16% seen only once; the top ten take approximately 22%. The sample was also reused in another study, on T cells in Graves' hyperthyroidism and ophthalmopathy.

The sample in question was peripheral blood mononuclear cells (PBMCs), obtained at new diagnosis, from a patient treated with antithyroid drugs. These receptors came from a woman aged 18-35 years with Graves disease. The CDR3 runs from the conserved cysteine through the conserved F or W. The order of the fields is clone size, V gene, D gene, J gene, CDR3 protein, CDR3 DNA. The D gene is left open where the match is weak. Some rows have no size entry. The others give once, few or many, or a class for an expanded clone.

>many|TRBV6-1|-|TRBJ2-1
CASSEATYYSYNEQFF
TGTGCCAGCAGTGAAGCTACGTACTACTCCTACAATGAGCAGTTCTTC
>many|TRBV28|TRBD2|TRBJ2-3
CASSPYPSGRADTQYF
TGTGCCAGCAGTCCTTACCCTAGCGGGAGGGCAGATACGCAGTATTTT
>few|TRBV2|-|TRBJ1-5
CASSDDRVGNQPQHF
TGTGCCAGCAGCGATGACAGAGTGGGAAATCAGCCCCAGCATTTT
>many|TRBV3-1|TRBD1|TRBJ1-6
CASSPGTAVNSPLHF
TGTGCCAGCAGTCCCGGGACAGCCGTTAATTCACCCCTCCACTTT
>-|TRBV19|-|TRBJ2-3
CASSGYGKSTDTQYF
TGTGCCAGTAGTGGGTACGGGAAGTCGACAGATACGCAGTATTTT
>many|TRBV5-1|-|TRBJ2-7
CASSAGLSSYEQYF
TGCGCCAGCAGCGCGGGTTTAAGCTCCTACGAGCAGTACTTC
>many|TRBV30|-|TRBJ1-1
CACLRLNTEAFF
TGTGCCTGCCTGCGCCTGAACACTGAAGCTTTCTTT
>many|TRBV7-8|TRBD1|TRBJ1-2
CASSSAQGATPYYGYTF
TGTGCCAGCAGCTCAGCACAGGGGGCCACCCCTTACTATGGCTACACCTTC
>few|TRBV11-2|-|TRBJ2-1
CASSSGSTPYNEQFF
TGTGCCAGCAGCTCCGGCTCAACCCCCTACAATGAGCAGTTCTTC
>few|TRBV6-2/TRBV6-3|-|TRBJ2-3
CASSRVSGTDTQYF
TGTGCCAGCAGCAGGGTGTCGGGCACAGATACGCAGTATTTT
>-|TRBV7-2|TRBD1|TRBJ1-4
CASSTSRTGANEKLFF
TGTGCCAGCAGCACCTCTCGGACAGGGGCTAATGAAAAACTGTTTTTT
>many|TRBV20-1|TRBD2|TRBJ2-1
CSGLADYYNEQFF
TGCAGTGGCCTAGCGGATTACTACAATGAGCAGTTCTTC
>many|TRBV28|-|TRBJ2-7
CASKETGTYEQYF
TGTGCCAGCAAAGAGACAGGTACCTACGAGCAGTACTTC
>many|TRBV7-3|TRBD1|TRBJ1-1
CASSPRTGSVTEAFF
TGTGCCAGCAGCCCTAGGACAGGTTCGGTCACTGAAGCTTTCTTT